Below are 26 T cell receptor beta chains sequenced from a single sample in a study of response to subunit inactivated influenza vaccine. TCRdb independently ran MiXCR on the RT-PCR reads; one entry per CDR3 protein. This sample carries roughly 460,000 distinct CDR3 sequences, roughly 11% of them seen once, and the ten largest clones take about an eighth. Sequences were derived from PBMCs from blood, sampled 40 to 50 days after vaccination. The receptors derive from a man in his fifties or sixties who received an inactivated influenza vaccine.

V and J are TRBV3-1 and TRBJ2-2; D gene ambiguous. This CDR3 has 13 residues. Germline V lookup: CDR1 LGHDT, CDR2 YNNKEL (reference sequence). Trimming took 3 bases from V and 1 from J, leaving 3 bases between them. The CDR3 DNA is TGTGCCAGCAGCCATATGAACACCGGGGAGCTGTTTTTT. Its translation: CASSHMNTGELFF.

This clonotype was observed at least ten times. This sequence joins TRBV20-1 and TRBJ2-3, with D possibly being TRBD2 (5 bases). Germline V gene data show CDR1 as DFQATT and CDR2 as SNEGSKA (reference sequence). This CDR3 is 15 amino acids long. Between the trimmed V and J ends, which lost 0 bases and 6 bases, there was a span of 16 bases. The CDR3 loop reads CSARDSVGGTDTQYF. The CDR3, as DNA: TGCAGTGCTAGAGATAGCGTTGGAGGAACTGATACGCAGTATTTT.

A word on this clonotype: One end of the junction does not line up with germline, which may come from a read error. The chain joins TRBV30 to TRBJ1-5, with a possible D match to TRBD1 (5 bases). The CDR3 loop spans 14 amino acids. Germline V CDR1 and CDR2: GTSNPN, SVGIG (reference sequence). In DNA form, the CDR3 reads TGTGTCTGGAGTCCGAGTGGGGGTAATCAGCCCCAGCATTTT. Its translation is CVWSPSGGNQPQHF.

Only a few counts were recorded for this clonotype. This rearrangement joins TRBV20-1 to TRBJ2-1; D possibly matches TRBD1 or TRBD2 (5 bases each). V lost 0 bases and J 8 bases, leaving 14 bases between the germline ends. Germline loops: CDR1 DFQATT, CDR2 SNEGSKA (reference sequence). The CDR3 covers 14 residues. CDR3 in DNA: TGCAGTGCTAGAGATGAGAGGGGTTGGGATGAGCAGTTCTTC. As protein: CSARDERGWDEQFF.

The genes are TRBV20-1 and TRBJ1-1, with D possibly being TRBD1 (5 bases). Trimming removed 3 bases at V and 4 bases at J, with 15 bases between. The CDR3 runs 14 residues. CDR1 is DFQATT and CDR2 is SNEGSKA in the germline V gene (reference sequence). The DNA for the CDR3 is TGCAGTGCTAGGTCTTGGGGGAAAATCACTGAAGCTTTCTTT. It specifies CSARSWGKITEAFF.

This clonotype has just a few counts. The genes are TRBV5-1 and TRBJ1-2; 8 nucleotides match TRBD1. There are 13 residues in the CDR3. Germline CDR1 and CDR2: SGHRS and YFSETQ. Germline trimming cut 0 bases from V and 6 bases from J; bases unmatched to any gene: 1. The CDR3 protein is CASSLGTGHGYTF. CDR3 coding DNA: TGCGCCAGCAGCTTGGGGACAGGGCATGGCTACACCTTC.

This clonotype was detected a few times. The V and J genes are TRBV12-3 or TRBV12-4 and TRBJ2-5; 9 bases fit TRBD1. CDR3 length equals 14 residues. V shed 6 bases and J 5 bases; nucleotides not matched to a gene: 7. CDR3 nucleotide sequence: TGTGCCAGCAGATTACAGGGGGCTTGGGAGACCCAGTACTTC. Residues: CASRLQGAWETQYF.

This clonotype has a handful of counts. V gene TRBV27 combines with J gene TRBJ2-1, with D possibly matching TRBD2 (5 bases). V was cut by 2 bases and J by 3 bases, with 17 bases left in between. The CDR3 is 17 amino acids. Per germline, CDR1 MNHEY and CDR2 SMNVEV (reference sequence). CDR3: CASSLGGPEIGYNEQFF. The CDR3 DNA is TGTGCCAGCAGTTTAGGAGGTCCGGAGATCGGCTACAATGAGCAGTTCTTC.

This clonotype came up many times. The rearrangement links TRBV20-1 to TRBJ2-7; 13 nucleotides match TRBD2. The CDR3 length is 14 residues. CDR1 is DFQATT and CDR2 is SNEGSKA in the germline V gene (reference sequence). The J segment lost 2 bases and the V segment lost 6 bases, leaving 4 bases of the junction unmatched. The CDR3 loop reads CSAAGLAGTYEQYF. CDR3 sequence (DNA): TGCAGTGCAGCGGGACTAGCGGGAACCTACGAGCAGTACTTC.

The chain joins TRBV24-1 to TRBJ2-1, with D perhaps matching TRBD1 (6 bases). Germline lookup yields CDR1 KGHDR and CDR2 SFDVKD. CDR3 size: 16 residues. Trimming took off 5 bases at V and 0 bases at J, with 13 bases between the two ends. The CDR3 region is CATSVRKDSSYNEQFF. For the CDR3, the DNA is TGTGCCACCAGTGTCAGGAAGGACAGCTCCTACAATGAGCAGTTCTTC.

This clonotype was picked up a small number of times. V is TRBV7-8 and J is TRBJ2-1; D may correspond to TRBD1 or TRBD2 (5 bases each). The CDR3 is made up of 16 amino acids. CDR1 and CDR2 (germline): SGHVS, FQNEAQ. The V end lost 5 bases, the J end lost 2 bases, and 16 bases lay between the germline ends. The CDR3 loop is CASSPWPTGPYNEQFF. CDR3 bases: TGTGCCAGCAGCCCGTGGCCTACGGGACCCTACAATGAGCAGTTCTTC.

The rearrangement uses TRBV2 and TRBJ2-3, with D uncertain. V was cut by 6 bases and J by 1 base, with 11 bases left in between. Germline V gene lookup returns CDR1 SNHLY and CDR2 FYNNEI. This CDR3 has 14 residues. The CDR3 protein is CASRVGMGTDTQYF. CDR3 DNA: TGTGCCAGCAGGGTCGGTATGGGCACAGATACGCAGTATTTT. Based on the CDR3 plus reference TRBV2 and TRBJ2-3, the full variable domain is EPEVTQTPSHQVTQMGQEVILRCVPISNHLYFYWYRQILGQKVEFLVSFYNNEISEKSEIFDDQFSVERPDGSNFTLKIRSTKLEDSAMYFCASRVGMGTDTQYFGPGTRLTVL.

The chain combines TRBV20-1 with TRBJ1-2, with TRBD1 matching 7 bases. V shed 7 bases, J shed 2 bases, and the junction held 4 bases outside the gene matches. The CDR3 covers 12 residues. Germline assignment: CDR1 DFQATT and CDR2 SNEGSKA (reference sequence). The CDR3, as DNA: TGCAGTGGGGGACAGATAAACTATGGCTACACCTTC. Its protein is CSGGQINYGYTF.

Comments on this clonotype: An end of the junction does not agree with germline; a read error may underlie this. V usage is TRBV9 and J usage is TRBJ2-7; 10 bases are a match to TRBD1. Germline CDR1 and CDR2: SGDLS and YYNGEE. There are 15 residues in the CDR3. The CDR3: CASSVGRQGAGEQYF. CDR3 sequence (DNA): TGTGCCAGCAGCGTAGGGAGACAGGGGGCTGGCGAGCAGTACTTT.

This clonotype was observed at least ten times. The chain joins TRBV5-6 to TRBJ1-2; 7 bases are a match to TRBD1. The junction had 10 bases not matched to a gene; V was cut back by 6 bases and J by 2 bases. Germline V gene data show CDR1 as SGHDT and CDR2 as YYEEEE. The CDR3 has 15 amino acids. The CDR3 DNA reads as TGTGCCAGCACCGAAATCGACAGGGCCAACTATGGCTACACCTTC. Translation: CASTEIDRANYGYTF.

The sample holds a few counts of this clonotype. The V gene is TRBV5-1, the J gene TRBJ2-7; D tentatively reads TRBD1 or TRBD2 (5 bases each). From germline, CDR1 is SGHRS and CDR2 YFSETQ. The CDR3 is made up of 15 amino acids. Trimming took off 3 bases at V and 3 bases at J, with 16 bases between the two ends. The CDR3 DNA sequence: TGCGCCAGCAGCTCTAGGGCCGGGGCTGGCTACGAGCAGTACTTC. Its translation is CASSSRAGAGYEQYF.

This clonotype appeared a few times. The chain couples TRBV15 to TRBJ2-5, with 7 bases that match TRBD1. The CDR3 contains 15 residues. V lost 0 bases and J lost 3; bases outside the gene matches: 4. Germline V gene data show CDR1 as LNHNV and CDR2 as YYDKDF (reference sequence). CDR3 protein: CATSRDPGTEETQYF. CDR3 in DNA: TGTGCCACCAGCAGAGATCCAGGGACAGAAGAGACCCAGTACTTC.

This clonotype was observed at least ten times. The V gene is TRBV18, the J gene TRBJ1-3; 7 positions agree with TRBD1. Germline V gene sequence: CDR1 KGHSH, CDR2 LQKENI. The CDR3 length is 15 residues. The trim removed 5 bases at V and 0 bases at J, leaving 4 bases unmatched. The CDR3 is CASSSDRSSGNTIYF. For the CDR3, the DNA is TGTGCCAGCTCATCGGACAGGTCCTCTGGAAACACCATATATTTT.

A few counts support this clonotype. The chain joins TRBV15 to TRBJ2-1; 9 positions match TRBD2. Trimming removed 1 base from V and 7 bases from J; junction bases left unmatched: 11. The CDR3 covers 17 residues. Germline CDR1 LNHNV, CDR2 YYDKDF (reference sequence). CDR3 residues: CATSRGRWREGQNEQFF. Written as DNA, the CDR3 is TGTGCCACCAGCAGAGGACGTTGGCGGGAGGGCCAAAATGAGCAGTTCTTC.

The table lists this clonotype with many counts. The chain recombines TRBV2 with TRBJ1-1; no reliable D call. Germline CDR1 reads SNHLY; CDR2 reads FYNNEI. This CDR3 is built from 13 residues. V dropped 3 bases and J dropped 4 bases, with 9 bases sitting between them. CDR3 protein: CASSDGRSTEAFF. The CDR3 nucleotides read TGTGCCAGCAGTGACGGACGGTCCACTGAAGCTTTCTTT.

The chain couples TRBV29-1 to TRBJ2-1; D unclear. V was shortened by 5 bases and J by 3 bases, with 17 bases between the two germline ends. Germline CDR1 and CDR2: SQVTM and ANQGSEA. The CDR3 is 15 residues long. The DNA of the CDR3 is TGCAGCGTTTCTGGTTCCCCACCCCACTACAATGAGCAGTTCTTC. Translated, it gives CSVSGSPPHYNEQFF.

V usage is TRBV20-1 and J usage is TRBJ2-3; either TRBD1 or TRBD2 may fit D (5 bases each). Trimming cost V 4 bases and J 2 bases, with 16 bases left between them. CDR3 length: 15 amino acids. Germline CDR1 reads DFQATT; CDR2 reads SNEGSKA (reference sequence). The CDR3 DNA is TGCAGTGCTAAGGACTGGACATCCATCACAGATACGCAGTATTTT. Translation gives CSAKDWTSITDTQYF.

In its sample, this clonotype was seen many times. The gene calls are TRBV5-1 and TRBJ2-1; 10 bases align to TRBD2. Germline V gives CDR1 SGHRS, CDR2 YFSETQ. Unmatched junction bases numbered 11, after V lost 2 bases and J lost 3 bases. The length of the CDR3 is 18 residues. The CDR3, as DNA: TGCGCCAGCAGCTTTGGGCTAGCGGGAGCTGGGGGCTACAATGAGCAGTTCTTC. It specifies CASSFGLAGAGGYNEQFF.

This chain joins TRBV28 and TRBJ2-2, with D tentatively TRBD2 (6 bases). Deletions cut 5 bases from V and 4 bases from J, with 17 bases between. CDR1 is MDHEN, CDR2 SYDVKM, per germline. The CDR3 is 16 residues long. The CDR3 reads CASSRVGGSGTGELFF. CDR3 DNA sequence: TGTGCCAGCAGTAGGGTGGGGGGATCGGGCACCGGGGAGCTGTTTTTT.

The chain combines TRBV19 with TRBJ2-1; D remains ambiguous. Germline-derived CDR1 and CDR2 are LNHDA and SQIVND (reference sequence). Trimming removed 0 bases from V and 10 bases from J, with 10 bases in between. The CDR3 is made up of 13 amino acids. For the CDR3, the DNA is TGTGCCAGTAGTATAGATCGGTTGGGGGAGCAGTTCTTC. Amino acids: CASSIDRLGEQFF.

This clonotype was detected a few times. The rearrangement uses TRBV29-1 and TRBJ2-3; TRBD2 matches 7 bases. V lost 3 bases and J lost 2; bases outside the gene matches: 2. CDR1 is SQVTM, CDR2 ANQGSEA, per germline. The length of the CDR3 is 13 residues. CDR3 residues: CSVEGGVTDTQYF. The DNA for the CDR3 is TGCAGCGTTGAGGGGGGGGTCACAGATACGCAGTATTTT.